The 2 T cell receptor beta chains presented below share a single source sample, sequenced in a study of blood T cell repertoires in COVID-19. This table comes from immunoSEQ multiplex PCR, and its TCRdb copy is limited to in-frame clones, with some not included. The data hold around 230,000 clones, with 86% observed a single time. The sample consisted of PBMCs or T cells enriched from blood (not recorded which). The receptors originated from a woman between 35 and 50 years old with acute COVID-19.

Here the CDR3 DNA reads TGTGCCAGCAGTTACGACAGGGTGAACTATGGCTACACCTTC. Its protein is CASSYDRVNYGYTF. The rearrangement links TRBV6-2 or TRBV6-3 to TRBJ1-2, with 7 positions matching TRBD1. Germline loops: CDR1 MNHEY, CDR2 SVGEGT. V lost 2 bases to trimming and J lost 2 bases; unmatched junction nucleotides: 2. This CDR3 region has 14 residues.

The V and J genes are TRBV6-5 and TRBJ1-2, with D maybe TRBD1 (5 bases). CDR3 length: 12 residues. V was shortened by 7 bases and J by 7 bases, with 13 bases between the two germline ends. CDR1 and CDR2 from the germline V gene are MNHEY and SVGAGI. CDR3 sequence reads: CASTRTGGGYTF. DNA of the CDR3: TGTGCCAGCACCAGGACCGGGGGTGGCTACACCTTC.